This is a list of T cell receptor beta chains from one sample in a study of response to subunit inactivated influenza vaccine. TCRdb analysed the RT-PCR reads with MiXCR anew, one entry per CDR3 protein. The table lists approximately 530,000 distinct CDR3 sequences, around 8% of them singletons. The sequenced sample was PBMCs from blood, obtained around 25 months after vaccination. The source is a man between 50 and 75 years old who received an inactivated influenza vaccine. CDR3s leave out the opening cysteine and the closing phenylalanine or tryptophan. The order of the fields is V gene, J gene, D gene, CDR3 length, clone size, CDR3 protein. D genes are given only for firm matches. Part of the rows lack a size; the others show once, few, many or a class for expanded clones.

v_call: TRBV12-3/TRBV12-4; j_call: TRBJ2-2; d_call: TRBD2; cdr3_length: 13; clone_size: few; cdr3_aa: ASSLAGSRTGELF
v_call: TRBV5-1; j_call: TRBJ2-2; d_call: TRBD1; cdr3_length: 15; clone_size: few; cdr3_aa: ASSRTDSGTATGELF
v_call: TRBV11-1; j_call: TRBJ2-5; d_call: .; cdr3_length: 14; clone_size: .; cdr3_aa: ASSPVGRYLQETQY
v_call: TRBV20-1; j_call: TRBJ2-1; d_call: .; cdr3_length: 11; clone_size: many; cdr3_aa: SAGNPSYNEQF
v_call: TRBV3-1; j_call: TRBJ2-5; d_call: TRBD2; cdr3_length: 11; clone_size: .; cdr3_aa: ASSQRLAGLGY
v_call: TRBV7-2; j_call: TRBJ2-1; d_call: .; cdr3_length: 11; clone_size: few; cdr3_aa: ASSFLYGNEQF
v_call: TRBV20-1; j_call: TRBJ2-1; d_call: TRBD2; cdr3_length: 16; clone_size: .; cdr3_aa: SAKKAFSGLAINNEQF
v_call: TRBV20-1; j_call: TRBJ1-1; d_call: .; cdr3_length: 9; clone_size: many; cdr3_aa: SAIGYTEAF
v_call: TRBV20-1; j_call: TRBJ1-3; d_call: .; cdr3_length: 11; clone_size: few; cdr3_aa: SARDSRVYTIY
v_call: TRBV29-1; j_call: TRBJ1-2; d_call: .; cdr3_length: 11; clone_size: medium-sized; cdr3_aa: SVAVISNYGYT
v_call: TRBV12-3/TRBV12-4; j_call: TRBJ2-2; d_call: .; cdr3_length: 13; clone_size: many; cdr3_aa: ASSLDYRNTGELF
v_call: TRBV3-1; j_call: TRBJ2-7; d_call: .; cdr3_length: 14; clone_size: .; cdr3_aa: ASSQDPGESAYEQY
v_call: TRBV5-1; j_call: TRBJ2-1; d_call: .; cdr3_length: 13; clone_size: many; cdr3_aa: ASSLEAASYNEQF
v_call: TRBV11-2; j_call: TRBJ1-2; d_call: TRBD1; cdr3_length: 15; clone_size: few; cdr3_aa: ASSLGPFGQGGYGYT
v_call: TRBV5-4; j_call: TRBJ1-2; d_call: .; cdr3_length: 12; clone_size: many; cdr3_aa: ASSLRTANYGYT
v_call: TRBV11-2; j_call: TRBJ2-1; d_call: .; cdr3_length: 14; clone_size: many; cdr3_aa: ASSWGLWGPSNEQF
v_call: TRBV5-1; j_call: TRBJ2-6; d_call: .; cdr3_length: 17; clone_size: few; cdr3_aa: ASSPGTQGIVSGANVLT
v_call: TRBV4-3; j_call: TRBJ1-2; d_call: TRBD1; cdr3_length: 13; clone_size: .; cdr3_aa: ASSQPGTGWAGYT
v_call: TRBV20-1; j_call: TRBJ1-3; d_call: .; cdr3_length: 12; clone_size: .; cdr3_aa: SARDAGAGNTIY
v_call: TRBV7-2; j_call: TRBJ1-4; d_call: TRBD1; cdr3_length: 13; clone_size: few; cdr3_aa: ASSLRDRVFEKLF
v_call: TRBV20-1; j_call: TRBJ2-5; d_call: TRBD2; cdr3_length: 10; clone_size: .; cdr3_aa: SALAGVETQY
v_call: TRBV14; j_call: TRBJ2-2; d_call: .; cdr3_length: 14; clone_size: few; cdr3_aa: ASSQGRGATTGELF
v_call: TRBV28; j_call: TRBJ2-7; d_call: .; cdr3_length: 10; clone_size: many; cdr3_aa: ASSFWGYEQY
v_call: TRBV20-1; j_call: TRBJ2-1; d_call: TRBD2; cdr3_length: 14; clone_size: .; cdr3_aa: SASPLGREANNEQF
v_call: TRBV7-9; j_call: TRBJ2-3; d_call: TRBD1; cdr3_length: 13; clone_size: many; cdr3_aa: ASSPLQGAADTQY
v_call: TRBV27; j_call: TRBJ1-1; d_call: .; cdr3_length: 12; clone_size: .; cdr3_aa: ASSSPPENTEAF
v_call: TRBV7-2; j_call: TRBJ2-7; d_call: .; cdr3_length: 10; clone_size: many; cdr3_aa: ASSLNAYEQY
v_call: TRBV11-2; j_call: TRBJ2-5; d_call: .; cdr3_length: 12; clone_size: .; cdr3_aa: ASSLGRQLETQY
v_call: TRBV27; j_call: TRBJ2-7; d_call: TRBD2; cdr3_length: 18; clone_size: few; cdr3_aa: ASSPRPPGLAGISSYEQY
v_call: TRBV5-4; j_call: TRBJ2-3; d_call: .; cdr3_length: 13; clone_size: few; cdr3_aa: ASSLGGQNGDTQY
v_call: TRBV29-1; j_call: TRBJ2-7; d_call: TRBD2; cdr3_length: 13; clone_size: .; cdr3_aa: SVDNRAGRPYEQY
v_call: TRBV7-9; j_call: TRBJ1-1; d_call: .; cdr3_length: 9; clone_size: many; cdr3_aa: ASSLKDKAF
v_call: TRBV5-5; j_call: TRBJ1-1; d_call: .; cdr3_length: 12; clone_size: few; cdr3_aa: ASSLVGLMTEAF
v_call: TRBV5-1; j_call: TRBJ2-1; d_call: .; cdr3_length: 12; clone_size: few; cdr3_aa: ASTAAWRGNEQF
v_call: TRBV12-3/TRBV12-4; j_call: TRBJ2-3; d_call: .; cdr3_length: 12; clone_size: .; cdr3_aa: ASSPPGARDTQY
v_call: TRBV28; j_call: TRBJ2-2; d_call: TRBD1; cdr3_length: 13; clone_size: many; cdr3_aa: ASKTDRDRNGELF
v_call: TRBV4-2; j_call: TRBJ2-6; d_call: TRBD2; cdr3_length: 18; clone_size: .; cdr3_aa: ASSQAFTSGAISGANVLT
v_call: TRBV6-5; j_call: TRBJ2-7; d_call: TRBD2; cdr3_length: 12; clone_size: many; cdr3_aa: ASSNPGTSGEQY
v_call: TRBV12-3/TRBV12-4; j_call: TRBJ1-1; d_call: TRBD1; cdr3_length: 13; clone_size: .; cdr3_aa: ASSLWGTGNTEAF
v_call: TRBV6-2/TRBV6-3; j_call: TRBJ2-2; d_call: TRBD2; cdr3_length: 17; clone_size: .; cdr3_aa: ASSSLILTSGRNNGELF
v_call: TRBV28; j_call: TRBJ2-1; d_call: .; cdr3_length: 15; clone_size: few; cdr3_aa: ASSPREGGGSYNEQF
v_call: TRBV5-1; j_call: TRBJ2-1; d_call: TRBD2; cdr3_length: 15; clone_size: few; cdr3_aa: ASSLRTSGGANNEQF
v_call: TRBV9; j_call: TRBJ2-7; d_call: .; cdr3_length: 15; clone_size: many; cdr3_aa: ASSVGGGPIDGGEQY
v_call: TRBV7-9; j_call: TRBJ1-4; d_call: TRBD1; cdr3_length: 13; clone_size: .; cdr3_aa: ASSLEAGGGEKLF
v_call: TRBV7-8; j_call: TRBJ2-7; d_call: .; cdr3_length: 12; clone_size: few; cdr3_aa: ASSLYRESHEQY
v_call: TRBV20-1; j_call: TRBJ2-1; d_call: .; cdr3_length: 11; clone_size: .; cdr3_aa: SAHNLPYNEQF
v_call: TRBV14; j_call: TRBJ1-5; d_call: .; cdr3_length: 11; clone_size: .; cdr3_aa: ASSQSPDQPQH
v_call: TRBV29-1; j_call: TRBJ2-5; d_call: TRBD1; cdr3_length: 10; clone_size: few; cdr3_aa: SVGTGRETQY
v_call: TRBV10-3; j_call: TRBJ2-3; d_call: TRBD2; cdr3_length: 15; clone_size: .; cdr3_aa: ASRPGVASGATDTQY
v_call: TRBV12-3/TRBV12-4; j_call: TRBJ2-7; d_call: .; cdr3_length: 12; clone_size: many; cdr3_aa: ASRGPGPPEEQY
v_call: TRBV7-2; j_call: TRBJ2-3; d_call: .; cdr3_length: 16; clone_size: few; cdr3_aa: ASSLVAGAVSGTDTQY